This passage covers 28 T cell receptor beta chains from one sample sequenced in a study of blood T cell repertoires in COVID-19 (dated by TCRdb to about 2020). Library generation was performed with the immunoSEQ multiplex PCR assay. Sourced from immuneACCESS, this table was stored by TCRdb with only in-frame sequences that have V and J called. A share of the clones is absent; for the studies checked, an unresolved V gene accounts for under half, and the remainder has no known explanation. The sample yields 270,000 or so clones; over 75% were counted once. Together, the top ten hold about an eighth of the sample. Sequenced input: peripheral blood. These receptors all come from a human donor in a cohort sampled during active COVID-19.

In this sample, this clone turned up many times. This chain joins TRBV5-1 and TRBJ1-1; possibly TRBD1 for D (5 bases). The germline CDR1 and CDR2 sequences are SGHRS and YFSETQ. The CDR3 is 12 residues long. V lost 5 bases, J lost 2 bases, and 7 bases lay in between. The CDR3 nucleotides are TGCGCCAGCAGGACAGAAAACACTGAAGCTTTCTTT. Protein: CASRTENTEAFF.

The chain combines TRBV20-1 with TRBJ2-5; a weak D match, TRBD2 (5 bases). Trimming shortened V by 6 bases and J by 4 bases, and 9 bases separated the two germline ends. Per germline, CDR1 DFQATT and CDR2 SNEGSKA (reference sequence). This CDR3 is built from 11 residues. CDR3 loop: CSAEDAETQYF. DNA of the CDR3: TGCAGTGCGGAGGACGCAGAGACCCAGTACTTC.

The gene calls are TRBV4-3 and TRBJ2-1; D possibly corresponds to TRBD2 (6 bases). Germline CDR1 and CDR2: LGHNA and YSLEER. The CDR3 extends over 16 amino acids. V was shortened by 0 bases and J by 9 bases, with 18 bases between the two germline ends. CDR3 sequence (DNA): TGCGCCAGCAGCCAAGATGTGAGGGGAGGCCGAGGTGAGCAGTTCTTC. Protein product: CASSQDVRGGRGEQFF.

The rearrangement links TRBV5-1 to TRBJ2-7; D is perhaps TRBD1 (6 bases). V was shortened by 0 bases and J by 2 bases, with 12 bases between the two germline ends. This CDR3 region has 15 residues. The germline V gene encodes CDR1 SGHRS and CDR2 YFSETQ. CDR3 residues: CASSLAADRAYEQYF. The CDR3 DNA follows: TGCGCCAGCAGCTTGGCCGCGGACAGAGCCTACGAGCAGTACTTC.

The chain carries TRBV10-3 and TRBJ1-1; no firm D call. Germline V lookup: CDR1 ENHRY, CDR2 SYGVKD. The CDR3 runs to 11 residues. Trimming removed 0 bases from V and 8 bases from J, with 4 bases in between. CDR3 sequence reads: CAISESREAFF. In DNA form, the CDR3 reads TGTGCCATCAGTGAGTCGAGGGAAGCTTTCTTT.

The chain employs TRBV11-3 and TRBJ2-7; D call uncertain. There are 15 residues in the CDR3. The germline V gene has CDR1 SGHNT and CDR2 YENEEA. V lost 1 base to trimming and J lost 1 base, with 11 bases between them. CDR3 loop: CASSLGSSASYEQYF. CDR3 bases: TGTGCCAGCAGCTTAGGTTCCAGCGCGTCCTACGAGCAGTACTTC.

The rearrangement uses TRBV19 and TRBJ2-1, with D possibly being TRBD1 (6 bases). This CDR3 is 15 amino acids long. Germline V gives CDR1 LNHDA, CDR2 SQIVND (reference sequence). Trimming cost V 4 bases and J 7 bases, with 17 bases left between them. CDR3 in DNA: TGTGCCAGTAGTAACGGACAGTCCCAGTGGAATGAGCAGTTCTTC. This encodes CASSNGQSQWNEQFF.

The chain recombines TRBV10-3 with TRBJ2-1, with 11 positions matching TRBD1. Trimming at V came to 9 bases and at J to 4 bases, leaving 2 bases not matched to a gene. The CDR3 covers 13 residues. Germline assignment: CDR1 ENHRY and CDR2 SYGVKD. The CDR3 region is CAIGQGAYNEQFF. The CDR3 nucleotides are TGTGCCATTGGACAGGGGGCTTACAATGAGCAGTTCTTC.

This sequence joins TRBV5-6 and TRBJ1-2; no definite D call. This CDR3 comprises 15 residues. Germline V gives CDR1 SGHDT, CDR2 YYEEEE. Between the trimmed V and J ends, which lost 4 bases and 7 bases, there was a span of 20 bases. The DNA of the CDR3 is TGTGCCAGCAGCCCACTAACTGAATGGAGATCTGGCTACACCTTC. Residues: CASSPLTEWRSGYTF. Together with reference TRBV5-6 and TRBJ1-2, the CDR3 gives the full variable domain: DAGVTQSPTHLIKTRGQQVTLRCSPKSGHDTVSWYQQALGQGPQFIFQYYEEEERQRGNFPDRFSGHQFPNYSSELNVNALLLGDSALYLCASSPLTEWRSGYTFGSGTRLTVV.

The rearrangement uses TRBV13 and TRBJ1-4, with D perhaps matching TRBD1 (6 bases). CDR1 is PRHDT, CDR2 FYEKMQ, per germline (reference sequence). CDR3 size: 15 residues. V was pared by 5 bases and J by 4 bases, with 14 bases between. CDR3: CASSRSGGHNEKLFF. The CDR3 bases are TGTGCCAGCAGCCGGAGCGGGGGACATAATGAAAAACTGTTTTTT.

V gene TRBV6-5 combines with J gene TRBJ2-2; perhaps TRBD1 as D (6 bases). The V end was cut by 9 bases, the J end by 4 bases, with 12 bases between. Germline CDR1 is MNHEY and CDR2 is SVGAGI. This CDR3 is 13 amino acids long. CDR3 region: CASQGSVTGELFF. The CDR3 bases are TGTGCCAGTCAGGGGTCGGTCACCGGGGAGCTGTTTTTT.

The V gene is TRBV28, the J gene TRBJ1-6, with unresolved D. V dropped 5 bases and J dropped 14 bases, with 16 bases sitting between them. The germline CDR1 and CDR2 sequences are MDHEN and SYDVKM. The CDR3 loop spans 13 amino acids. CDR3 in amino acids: CASSNHGKKALHF. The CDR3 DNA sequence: TGTGCCAGCAGTAACCACGGGAAGAAGGCCCTCCACTTT. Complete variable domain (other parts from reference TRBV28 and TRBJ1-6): DVKVTQSSRYLVKRTGEKVFLECVQDMDHENMFWYRQDPGLGLRLIYFSYDVKMKEKGDIPEGYSVSREKKERFSLILESASTNQTSMYLCASSNHGKKALHFGNGTRLTVT.

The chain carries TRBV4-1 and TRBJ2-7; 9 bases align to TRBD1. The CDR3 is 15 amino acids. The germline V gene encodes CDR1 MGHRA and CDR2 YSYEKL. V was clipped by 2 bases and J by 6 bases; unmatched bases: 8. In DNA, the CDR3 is TGCGCCAGCAGCCAACCGGGGACAGGGAGTCTCGAGCAGTACTTC. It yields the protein CASSQPGTGSLEQYF.

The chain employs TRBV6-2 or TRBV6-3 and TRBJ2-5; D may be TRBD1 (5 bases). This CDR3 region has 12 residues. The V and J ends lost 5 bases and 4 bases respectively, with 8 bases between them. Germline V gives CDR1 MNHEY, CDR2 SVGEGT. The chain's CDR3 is CASSRQGETQYF. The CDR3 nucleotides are TGTGCCAGCAGTCGTCAGGGAGAGACCCAGTACTTC.

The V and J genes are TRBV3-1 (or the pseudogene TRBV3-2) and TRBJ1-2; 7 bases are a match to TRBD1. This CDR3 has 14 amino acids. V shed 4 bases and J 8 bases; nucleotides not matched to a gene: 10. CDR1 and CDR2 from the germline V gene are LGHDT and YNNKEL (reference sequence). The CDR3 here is CASSLYDRAGGYTF. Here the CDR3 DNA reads TGTGCCAGCAGCCTATACGACAGGGCGGGAGGCTACACCTTC.

CDR3 DNA: TGTGCCAGCAGTGGCTCCTTCCCTGGCGGGAGTGTCGGGTGGTACGAGCAGTACTTC. It specifies CASSGSFPGGSVGWYEQYF. The V and J genes are TRBV6-4 and TRBJ2-7; 7 bases line up with TRBD2. The length of the CDR3 is 19 residues. The V segment lost 4 bases and the J segment 4 bases; nucleotides outside the gene matches: 22. Germline V gene sequence: CDR1 MRHNA, CDR2 SNTAGT.

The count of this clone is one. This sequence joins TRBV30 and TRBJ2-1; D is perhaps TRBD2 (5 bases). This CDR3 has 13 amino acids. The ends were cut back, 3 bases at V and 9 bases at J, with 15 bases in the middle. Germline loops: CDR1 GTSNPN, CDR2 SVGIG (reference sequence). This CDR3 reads CAWSQLAGSEQFF. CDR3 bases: TGTGCCTGGAGCCAACTCGCGGGCTCTGAGCAGTTCTTC.

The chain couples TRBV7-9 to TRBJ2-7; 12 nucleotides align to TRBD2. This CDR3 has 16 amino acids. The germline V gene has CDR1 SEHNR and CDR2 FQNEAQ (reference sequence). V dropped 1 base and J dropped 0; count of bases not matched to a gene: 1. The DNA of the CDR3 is TGTGCCAGCAGCTTAGGGACTAGCGGGATCTCCTACGAGCAGTACTTC. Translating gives CASSLGTSGISYEQYF.

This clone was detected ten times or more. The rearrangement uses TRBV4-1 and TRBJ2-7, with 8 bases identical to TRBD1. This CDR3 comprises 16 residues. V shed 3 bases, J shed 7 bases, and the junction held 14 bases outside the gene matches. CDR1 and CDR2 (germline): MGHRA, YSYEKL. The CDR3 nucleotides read TGCGCCAGCAGCCAGACCTGGACAGGGAAGGAAGCGGAGCAGTACTTC. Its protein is CASSQTWTGKEAEQYF.

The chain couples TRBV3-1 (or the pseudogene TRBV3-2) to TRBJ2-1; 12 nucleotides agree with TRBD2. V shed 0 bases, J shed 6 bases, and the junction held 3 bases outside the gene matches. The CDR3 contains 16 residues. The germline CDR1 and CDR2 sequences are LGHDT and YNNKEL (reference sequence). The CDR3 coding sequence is TGTGCCAGCAGCCAAGATCTAGCGGGAGGGATCAATGAGCAGTTCTTC. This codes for CASSQDLAGGINEQFF.

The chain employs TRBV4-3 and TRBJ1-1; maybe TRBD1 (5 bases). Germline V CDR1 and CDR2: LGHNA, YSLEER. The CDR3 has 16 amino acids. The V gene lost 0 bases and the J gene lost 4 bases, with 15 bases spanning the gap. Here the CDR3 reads CASSQEISRAATEAFF. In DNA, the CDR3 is TGCGCCAGCAGCCAAGAAATCAGCAGGGCGGCCACTGAAGCTTTCTTT.

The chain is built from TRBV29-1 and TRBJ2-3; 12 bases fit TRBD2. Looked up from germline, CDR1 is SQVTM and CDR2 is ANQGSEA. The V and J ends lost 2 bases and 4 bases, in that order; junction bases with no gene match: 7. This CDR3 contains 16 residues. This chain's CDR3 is CSVEQLAGGLSDTQYF. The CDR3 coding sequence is TGCAGCGTTGAACAACTAGCGGGAGGCCTCTCAGATACGCAGTATTTT.

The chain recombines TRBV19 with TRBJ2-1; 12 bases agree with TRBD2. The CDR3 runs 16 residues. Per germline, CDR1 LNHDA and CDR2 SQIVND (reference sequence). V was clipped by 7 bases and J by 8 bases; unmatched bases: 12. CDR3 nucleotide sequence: TGTGCCAGTAACCCTAGCGGGAGGGCCGGTCGCGATGAGCAGTTCTTC. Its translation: CASNPSGRAGRDEQFF.

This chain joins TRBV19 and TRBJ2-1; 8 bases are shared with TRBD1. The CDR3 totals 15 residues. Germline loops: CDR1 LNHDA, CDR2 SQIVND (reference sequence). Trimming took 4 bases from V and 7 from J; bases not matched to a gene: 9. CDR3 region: CASSKRTGIGNEQFF. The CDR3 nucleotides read TGTGCCAGTAGTAAACGGACAGGGATTGGGAATGAGCAGTTCTTC. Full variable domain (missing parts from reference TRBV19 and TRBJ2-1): DGGITQSPKYLFRKEGQNVTLSCEQNLNHDAMYWYRQDPGQGLRLIYYSQIVNDFQKGDIAEGYSVSREKKESFPLTVTSAQKNPTAFYLCASSKRTGIGNEQFFGPGTRLTVL.

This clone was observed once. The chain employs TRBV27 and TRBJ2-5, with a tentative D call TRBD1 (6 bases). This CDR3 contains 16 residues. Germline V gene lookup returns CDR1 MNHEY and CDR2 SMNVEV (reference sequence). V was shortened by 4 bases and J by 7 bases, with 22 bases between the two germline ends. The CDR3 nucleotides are TGTGCCAGCAGTTCACAGGGAAGGGAGCCTTCGGGGACCCAGTACTTC. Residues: CASSSQGREPSGTQYF.

Here the CDR3 reads CASDVRDREYTEAFF. In nucleotides, the CDR3 is TGTGCCAGCGACGTACGGGACAGGGAGTATACTGAAGCTTTCTTT. This sequence joins TRBV7-3 and TRBJ1-1, with 9 bases that match TRBD1. J was trimmed by 5 bases and V by 8 bases; bases with no gene match: 12. CDR1 is SGHTA and CDR2 is FQGTGA in the germline V gene. The CDR3 covers 15 residues.

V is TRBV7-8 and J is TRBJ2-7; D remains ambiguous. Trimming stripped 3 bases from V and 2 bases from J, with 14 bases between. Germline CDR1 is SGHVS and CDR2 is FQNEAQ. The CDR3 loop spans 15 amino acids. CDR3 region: CASSFTVALPYEQYF. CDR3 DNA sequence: TGTGCCAGCAGCTTCACCGTTGCGCTACCCTACGAGCAGTACTTC. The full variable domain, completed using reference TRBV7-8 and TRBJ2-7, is GAGVSQSPRYKVAKRGQDVALRCDPISGHVSLFWYQQALGQGPEFLTYFQNEAQLDKSGLPSDRFFAERPEGSVSTLKIQRTQQEDSAVYLCASSFTVALPYEQYFGPGTRLTVT.

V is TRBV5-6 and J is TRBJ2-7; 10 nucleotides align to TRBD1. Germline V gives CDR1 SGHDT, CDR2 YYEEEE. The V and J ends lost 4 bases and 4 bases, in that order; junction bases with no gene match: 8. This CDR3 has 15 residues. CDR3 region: CASSQSGTGAYEQYF. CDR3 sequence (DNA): TGTGCCAGCAGCCAGTCCGGGACAGGGGCATACGAGCAGTACTTC.